This is a list of T cell receptor beta chains from one sample in a study of T cell responses to AZD1222 COVID-19 vaccine. The repertoire was sequenced with immunoSEQ multiplex PCR; TCRdb's copy has only in-frame clones and lacks some. The sample lists some 130,000 clones, 90% occurring once. The sequenced sample was peripheral blood, obtained on day 0 of AZD1222 vaccination. Source of these receptors: an adult in good health. The CDR3 runs from the conserved cysteine through the conserved F or W. Fields, in order: D gene, V gene, J gene, clone size, CDR3 protein, CDR3 DNA. D genes are given only for firm matches. For some rows the clone size is stated as once, few or many, or as a class when expanded; others skip it.

TRBD1	TRBV9	TRBJ1-5	-	CASSVGTGANQPQHF	TGTGCCAGCAGCGTTGGGACAGGTGCCAATCAGCCCCAGCATTTT
-	TRBV5-8	TRBJ1-6	-	CASSLGSGQLITLHF	TGTGCCAGCAGTCTGGGATCCGGACAGTTAATCACCCTCCACTTT
TRBD1	TRBV30	TRBJ1-2	few	CAWRTGVINYGYTF	TGTGCCTGGAGAACAGGGGTCATTAACTATGGCTACACCTTC
-	TRBV3-1/TRBV3-2	TRBJ2-1	few	CASSFRVERYNEQFF	TGTGCCAGCAGCTTTCGGGTGGAGAGATACAATGAGCAGTTCTTC
-	TRBV7-3	TRBJ2-2	-	CASSAGTITGELFF	TGTGCCAGCAGCGCCGGGACCATCACCGGGGAGCTGTTTTTT
TRBD1	TRBV6-9	TRBJ1-2	-	CASSYIPGQGVRGYTF	TGTGCCAGCAGTTATATTCCGGGACAGGGGGTGCGCGGCTACACCTTC
-	TRBV7-2	TRBJ2-1	-	CASSFLDGSSYNEQFF	TGTGCCAGCAGCTTCCTGGACGGGAGCTCCTACAATGAGCAGTTCTTC
TRBD1	TRBV5-6	TRBJ2-1	-	CASSLEWDRGYNEQFF	TGTGCCAGCAGCTTGGAGTGGGACAGGGGCTACAATGAGCAGTTCTTC
-	TRBV7-9	TRBJ1-5	-	CASSSEVPNQPQHF	TGTGCCAGCAGCTCAGAAGTACCCAATCAGCCCCAGCATTTT
TRBD1	TRBV5-4	TRBJ1-2	-	CASSTGTGIYGYTF	TGTGCCAGCAGCACCGGGACAGGAATCTATGGCTACACCTTC
-	TRBV30	TRBJ2-1	-	CACQYNEQFF	TGTGCCTGCCAATACAATGAGCAGTTCTTC
TRBD2	TRBV4-3	TRBJ2-3	-	CASSQSHLAGQSTDTQYF	TGCGCCAGCAGCCAATCTCATCTAGCGGGACAAAGCACAGATACGCAGTATTTT
TRBD1	TRBV6-4	TRBJ1-2	-	CASSTTWEGTETYGYTF	TGTGCCAGCAGTACTACCTGGGAGGGGACAGAGACTTATGGCTACACCTTC
TRBD1	TRBV3-1/TRBV3-2	TRBJ2-7	-	CASSQGQRGDEQYF	TGTGCCAGCAGCCAGGGACAGCGAGGCGACGAGCAGTACTTC
-	TRBV27	TRBJ1-4	-	CASSFNSLNEKLFF	TGTGCCAGCAGTTTCAACAGTTTAAATGAAAAACTGTTTTTT
TRBD1	TRBV19	TRBJ1-6	-	CASSARQGAGNSPLHF	TGTGCCAGTAGTGCCAGACAGGGGGCAGGTAATTCACCCCTCCACTTT
-	TRBV7-9	TRBJ2-7	-	CASSSRDGGESYEQYF	TGTGCCAGCAGCTCCCGGGACGGGGGAGAATCCTACGAGCAGTACTTC
TRBD1	TRBV4-3	TRBJ2-1	-	CASSQDRGDRVYNEQFF	TGCGCCAGCAGCCAAGATAGAGGGGACAGGGTATACAATGAGCAGTTCTTC
-	TRBV5-1	TRBJ2-5	-	CASSPGDEETQYF	TGCGCCAGCAGCCCCGGGGACGAGGAGACCCAGTACTTC
TRBD2	TRBV24-1	TRBJ2-3	-	CATSALPGLAGGQGVDTQYF	TGTGCCACCAGTGCCCTCCCGGGACTAGCGGGAGGGCAAGGGGTGGATACGCAGTATTTT
-	TRBV4-2	TRBJ2-1	-	CASSQATLGAGASYNEQFF	TGTGCCAGCAGCCAAGCAACCCTCGGGGCGGGGGCCTCCTACAATGAGCAGTTCTTC
-	TRBV28	TRBJ2-3	-	CASSLAAGSTDTQYF	TGTGCCAGCAGTTTGGCAGCGGGTAGCACAGATACGCAGTATTTT
-	TRBV7-9	TRBJ2-7	-	CASSLEAAYEQYF	TGTGCCAGCAGCTTAGAGGCCGCCTACGAGCAGTACTTC
-	TRBV19	TRBJ1-5	-	CASSIPRGAYSNQPQHF	TGTGCCAGTAGTATCCCTCGAGGAGCTTATAGCAATCAGCCCCAGCATTTT
TRBD1	TRBV9	TRBJ1-4	-	CASSPYDRGIEKLFF	TGTGCCAGCAGCCCCTATGACAGGGGTATTGAAAAACTGTTTTTT
TRBD2	TRBV27	TRBJ2-1	-	CASSPWTSGSYNEQFF	TGTGCCAGCAGTCCCTGGACTAGCGGGTCCTACAATGAGCAGTTCTTC